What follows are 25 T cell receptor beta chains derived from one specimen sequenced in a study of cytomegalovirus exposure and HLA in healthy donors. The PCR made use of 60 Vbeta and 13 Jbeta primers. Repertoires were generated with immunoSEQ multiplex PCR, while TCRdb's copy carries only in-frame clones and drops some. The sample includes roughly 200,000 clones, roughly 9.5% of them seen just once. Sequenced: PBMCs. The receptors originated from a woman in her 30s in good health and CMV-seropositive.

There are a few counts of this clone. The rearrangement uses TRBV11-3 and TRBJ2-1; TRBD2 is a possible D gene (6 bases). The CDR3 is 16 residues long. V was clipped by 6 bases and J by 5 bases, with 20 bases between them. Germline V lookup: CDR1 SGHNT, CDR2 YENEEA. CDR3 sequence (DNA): TGTGCCAGCAGGCGCATGACCCGGGAGACGGACAATGAGCAGTTCTTC. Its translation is CASRRMTRETDNEQFF.

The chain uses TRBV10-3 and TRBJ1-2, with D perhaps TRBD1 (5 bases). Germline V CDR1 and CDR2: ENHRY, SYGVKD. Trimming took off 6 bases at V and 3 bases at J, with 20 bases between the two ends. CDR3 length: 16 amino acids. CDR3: CAIRSVWGGKDYGYTF. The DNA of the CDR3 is TGTGCCATCAGAAGCGTTTGGGGGGGAAAAGACTATGGCTACACCTTC.

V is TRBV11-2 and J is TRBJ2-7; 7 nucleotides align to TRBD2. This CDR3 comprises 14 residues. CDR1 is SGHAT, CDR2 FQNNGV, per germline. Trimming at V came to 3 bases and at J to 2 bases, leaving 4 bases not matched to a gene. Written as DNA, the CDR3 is TGTGCCAGCAGCTTTGGGGGGGTCACCTACGAGCAGTACTTC. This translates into CASSFGGVTYEQYF. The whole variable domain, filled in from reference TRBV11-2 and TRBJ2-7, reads EAGVAQSPRYKIIEKRQSVAFWCNPISGHATLYWYQQILGQGPKLLIQFQNNGVVDDSQLPKDRFSAERLKGVDSTLKIQPAKLEDSAVYLCASSFGGVTYEQYFGPGTRLTVT.

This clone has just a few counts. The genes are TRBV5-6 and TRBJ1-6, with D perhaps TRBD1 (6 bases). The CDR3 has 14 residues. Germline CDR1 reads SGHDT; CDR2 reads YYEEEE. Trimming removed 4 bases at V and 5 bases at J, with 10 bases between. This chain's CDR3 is CASSPGHNNSPLHF. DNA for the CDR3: TGTGCCAGCAGCCCGGGACACAATAATTCACCCCTCCACTTT. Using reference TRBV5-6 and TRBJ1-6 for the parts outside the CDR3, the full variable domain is DAGVTQSPTHLIKTRGQQVTLRCSPKSGHDTVSWYQQALGQGPQFIFQYYEEEERQRGNFPDRFSGHQFPNYSSELNVNALLLGDSALYLCASSPGHNNSPLHFGNGTRLTVT.

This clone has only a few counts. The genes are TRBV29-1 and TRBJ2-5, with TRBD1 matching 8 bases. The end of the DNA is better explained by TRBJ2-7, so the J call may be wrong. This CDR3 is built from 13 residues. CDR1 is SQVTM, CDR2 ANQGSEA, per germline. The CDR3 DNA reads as TGCAGCGTCGGGACAGGTTTAATCTACGAGCAGTACTTC. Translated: CSVGTGLIYEQYF.

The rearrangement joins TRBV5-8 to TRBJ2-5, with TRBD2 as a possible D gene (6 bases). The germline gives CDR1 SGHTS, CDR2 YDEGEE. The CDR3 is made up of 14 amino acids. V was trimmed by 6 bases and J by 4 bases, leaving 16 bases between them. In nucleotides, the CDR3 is TGTGCCAGCATACTAAGGCCGGGGGTAGAGACCCAGTACTTC. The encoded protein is CASILRPGVETQYF.

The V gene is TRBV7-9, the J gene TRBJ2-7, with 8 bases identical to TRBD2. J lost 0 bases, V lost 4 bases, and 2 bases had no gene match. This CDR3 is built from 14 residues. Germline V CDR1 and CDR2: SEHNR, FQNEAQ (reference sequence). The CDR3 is CASSSSGPSYEQYF. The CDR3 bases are TGTGCCAGCAGCTCTAGCGGGCCCTCCTACGAGCAGTACTTC.

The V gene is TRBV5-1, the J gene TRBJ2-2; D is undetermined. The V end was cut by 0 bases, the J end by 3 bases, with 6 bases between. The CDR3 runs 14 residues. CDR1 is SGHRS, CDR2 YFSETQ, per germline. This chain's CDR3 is CASSLDSYTGELFF. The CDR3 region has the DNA TGCGCCAGCAGCTTGGACAGCTACACCGGGGAGCTGTTTTTT.

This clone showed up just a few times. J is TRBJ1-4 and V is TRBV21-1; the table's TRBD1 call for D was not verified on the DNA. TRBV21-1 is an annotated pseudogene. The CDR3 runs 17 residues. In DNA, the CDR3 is TGTGCCAGCAGCAAAAGGCAGGGGGCACGAGCTAATGAAAAACTGTTTTTT. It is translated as CASSKRQGARANEKLFF.

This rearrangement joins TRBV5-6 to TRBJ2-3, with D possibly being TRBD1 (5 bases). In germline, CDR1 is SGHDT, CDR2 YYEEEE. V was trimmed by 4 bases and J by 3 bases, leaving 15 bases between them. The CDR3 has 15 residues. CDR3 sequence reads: CASSPQQKGTDTQYF. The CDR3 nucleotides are TGTGCCAGCAGCCCCCAGCAGAAGGGGACAGATACGCAGTATTTT.

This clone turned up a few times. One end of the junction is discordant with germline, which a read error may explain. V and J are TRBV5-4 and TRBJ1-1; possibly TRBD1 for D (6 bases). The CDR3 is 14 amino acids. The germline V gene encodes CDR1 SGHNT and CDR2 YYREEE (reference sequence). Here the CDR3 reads CASSRRERDTAAFF. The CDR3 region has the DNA TGTGCCAGCAGTCGTAGGGAAAGGGACACTGCAGCTTTCTTT.

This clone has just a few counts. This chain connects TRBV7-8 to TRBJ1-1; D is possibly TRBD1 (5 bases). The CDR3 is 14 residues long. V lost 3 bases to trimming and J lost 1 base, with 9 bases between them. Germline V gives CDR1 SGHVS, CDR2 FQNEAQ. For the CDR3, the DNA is TGTGCCAGCAGCTTTACACAGGCGAACACTGAAGCTTTCTTT. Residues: CASSFTQANTEAFF.

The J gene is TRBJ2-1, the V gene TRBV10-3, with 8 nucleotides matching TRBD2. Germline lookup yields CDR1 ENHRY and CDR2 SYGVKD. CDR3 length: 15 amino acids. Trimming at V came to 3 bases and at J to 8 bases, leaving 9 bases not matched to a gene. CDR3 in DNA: TGTGCCATCAGTGATGGAATAGCGGGAAAGGATGAGCAGTTCTTC. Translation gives CAISDGIAGKDEQFF.

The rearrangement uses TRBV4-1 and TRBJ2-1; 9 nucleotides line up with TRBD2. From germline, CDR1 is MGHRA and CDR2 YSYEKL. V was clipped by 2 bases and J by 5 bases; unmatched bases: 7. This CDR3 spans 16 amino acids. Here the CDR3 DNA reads TGCGCCAGCAGCCAACCGCGGGAGGGCCGTCACAATGAGCAGTTCTTC. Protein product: CASSQPREGRHNEQFF.

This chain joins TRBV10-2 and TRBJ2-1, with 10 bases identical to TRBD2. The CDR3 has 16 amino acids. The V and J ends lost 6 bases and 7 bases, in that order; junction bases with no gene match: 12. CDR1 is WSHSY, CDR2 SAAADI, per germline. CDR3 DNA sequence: TGCGCCAGCAGGCGCGCTCTAGCGGGAGAGGATAATGAGCAGTTCTTC. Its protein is CASRRALAGEDNEQFF.

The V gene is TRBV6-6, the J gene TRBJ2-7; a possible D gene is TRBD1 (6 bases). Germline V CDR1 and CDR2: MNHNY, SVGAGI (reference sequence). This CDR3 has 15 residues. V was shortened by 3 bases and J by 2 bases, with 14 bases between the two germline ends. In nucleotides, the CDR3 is TGTGCCAGCAGTTATTCGGGCAGGGGCGCCTACGAGCAGTACTTC. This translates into CASSYSGRGAYEQYF.

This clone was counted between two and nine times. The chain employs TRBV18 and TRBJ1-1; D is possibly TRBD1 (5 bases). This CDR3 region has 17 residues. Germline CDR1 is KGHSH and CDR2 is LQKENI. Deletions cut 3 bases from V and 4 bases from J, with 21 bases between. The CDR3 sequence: CASSPTVSPRRGTEAFF. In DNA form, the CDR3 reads TGTGCCAGCTCACCGACTGTAAGTCCCCGAAGGGGCACTGAAGCTTTCTTT.

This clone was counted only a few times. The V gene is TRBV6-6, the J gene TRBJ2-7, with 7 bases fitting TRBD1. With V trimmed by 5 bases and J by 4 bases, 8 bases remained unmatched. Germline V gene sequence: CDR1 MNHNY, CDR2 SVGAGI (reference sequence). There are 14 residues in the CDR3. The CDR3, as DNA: TGTGCCAGCAGTGGGAAGACAGGGCCGTACGAGCAGTACTTC. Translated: CASSGKTGPYEQYF.

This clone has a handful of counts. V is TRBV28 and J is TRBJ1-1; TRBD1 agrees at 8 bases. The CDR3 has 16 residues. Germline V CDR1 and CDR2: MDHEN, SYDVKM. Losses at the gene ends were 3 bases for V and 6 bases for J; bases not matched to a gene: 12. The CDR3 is CASSFPGQVPGAEAFF. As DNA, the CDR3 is TGTGCCAGCAGTTTTCCGGGACAGGTTCCCGGGGCTGAAGCTTTCTTT.

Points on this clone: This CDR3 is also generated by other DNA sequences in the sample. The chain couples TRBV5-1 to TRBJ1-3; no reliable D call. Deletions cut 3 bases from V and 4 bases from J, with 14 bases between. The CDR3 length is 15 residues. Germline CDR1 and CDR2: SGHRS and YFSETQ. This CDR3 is CASSSAPTLGNTIYF. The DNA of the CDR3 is TGCGCCAGCAGCTCCGCACCGACACTCGGAAACACCATATATTTT.

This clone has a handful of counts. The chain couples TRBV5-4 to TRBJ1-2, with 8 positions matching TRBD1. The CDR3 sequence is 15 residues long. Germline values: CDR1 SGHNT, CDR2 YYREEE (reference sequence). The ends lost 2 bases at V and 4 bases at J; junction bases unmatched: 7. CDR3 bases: TGTGCCAGCAGCTTTGGGTCAGGGGGCAGCTATGGCTACACCTTC. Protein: CASSFGSGGSYGYTF.

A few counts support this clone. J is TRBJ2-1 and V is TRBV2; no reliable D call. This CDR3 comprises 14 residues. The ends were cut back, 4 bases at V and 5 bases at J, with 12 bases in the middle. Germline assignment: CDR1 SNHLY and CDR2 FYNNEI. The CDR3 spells CASSAAISHNEQFF. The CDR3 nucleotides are TGTGCCAGCAGTGCTGCTATTAGCCACAATGAGCAGTTCTTC.

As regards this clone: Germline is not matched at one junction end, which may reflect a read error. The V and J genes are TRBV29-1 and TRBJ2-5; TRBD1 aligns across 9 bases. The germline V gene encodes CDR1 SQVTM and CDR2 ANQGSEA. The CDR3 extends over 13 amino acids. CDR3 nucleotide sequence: TGCAGCACAGACAGACAGGGGGGAGAGAACCAGTACTTC. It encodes CSTDRQGGENQYF.

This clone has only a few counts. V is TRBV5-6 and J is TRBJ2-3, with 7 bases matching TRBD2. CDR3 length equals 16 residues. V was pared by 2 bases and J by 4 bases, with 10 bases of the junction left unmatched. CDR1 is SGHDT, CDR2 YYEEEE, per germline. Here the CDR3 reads CASSLRSGTRADTQYF. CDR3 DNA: TGTGCCAGCAGCTTACGGAGCGGGACTCGGGCAGATACGCAGTATTTT.

CDR3 sequence reads: CASSIVRRGLGPDTQYF. The CDR3 DNA reads as TGTGCCAGTAGTATAGTAAGGAGGGGTCTTGGTCCAGATACGCAGTATTTT. V gene TRBV19 combines with J gene TRBJ2-3; D possibly corresponds to TRBD2 (6 bases). Germline CDR1 reads LNHDA; CDR2 reads SQIVND (reference sequence). Between the trimmed V and J ends, which lost 1 base and 4 bases, there was a span of 18 bases. This CDR3 spans 17 amino acids.